A single sample gave rise to the 19 T cell receptor beta chains below, sequenced in a study of OX40 agonist ivuxolimab in advanced cancers. Sequencing used immunoSEQ multiplex PCR; TCRdb keeps in-frame clones, though not all of them. The sample carries just under 100,000 clones, approximately 93% recorded once. The material sequenced was CD4+ or CD8+ T cells sorted from blood, taken in a trial of the OX40 agonist ivuxolimab. The receptors were sampled from an adult with an advanced solid tumor such as melanoma, head and neck, liver or kidney cancer.

The table lists this clone with a few counts. This chain joins TRBV27 and TRBJ2-7; D might be TRBD2 (7 bases). CDR1 is MNHEY and CDR2 is SMNVEV in the germline V gene (reference sequence). The CDR3 is made up of 14 amino acids. V gave up 6 bases and J gave up 0 bases, with 12 bases separating them. CDR3 nucleotide sequence: TGTGCCAGCAGGGGGAGGGGGGGCTCCTACGAGCAGTACTTC. This sequence encodes CASRGRGGSYEQYF.

The chain carries TRBV28 and TRBJ2-3; D gene unclear. Germline CDR1 is MDHEN and CDR2 is SYDVKM. The CDR3 consists of 12 residues. V gave up 6 bases and J gave up 4 bases, with 8 bases separating them. The CDR3 DNA reads as TGTGCCAGCAGAATAGGTGCAGATACGCAGTATTTT. It is translated as CASRIGADTQYF.

With regard to this clone: Distinct nucleotide sequences in the sample also encode this CDR3. V is TRBV9 and J is TRBJ1-2; D unresolved. Trimming removed 0 bases at V and 2 bases at J, with 5 bases between. This CDR3 contains 13 residues. In germline, CDR1 is SGDLS, CDR2 YYNGEE. CDR3 nucleotide sequence: TGTGCCAGCAGCGTAGACAGAAACTATGGCTACACCTTC. Protein: CASSVDRNYGYTF.

The chain combines TRBV7-2 with TRBJ1-6, with a weak D call TRBD1 (5 bases). V dropped 1 base and J dropped 2 bases, with 6 bases sitting between them. The CDR3 runs to 15 residues. Germline assignment: CDR1 SGHTA and CDR2 FQGNSA. The CDR3 DNA reads TGTGCCAGCAGCTTAGACAGGCCCTATAATTCACCCCTCCACTTT. Protein: CASSLDRPYNSPLHF.

The rearrangement uses TRBV30 and TRBJ1-2; unclear D gene. Germline V gene sequence: CDR1 GTSNPN, CDR2 SVGIG (reference sequence). Trimming took 2 bases from V and 7 from J, leaving 20 bases between them. The CDR3 is made up of 15 amino acids. CDR3 sequence (DNA): TGTGCCTGGAGTCGTCCCTTGGAGAGTATGGTTGGCTACACCTTC. It translates to CAWSRPLESMVGYTF.

This chain joins TRBV14 and TRBJ1-1; 11 bases align to TRBD1. Germline V gene sequence: CDR1 SGHDN, CDR2 FVKESK. This CDR3 contains 14 residues. V lost 1 base to trimming and J lost 8 bases; unmatched junction nucleotides: 3. The CDR3 region has the DNA TGTGCCAGCAGCCAAGTATGGACAGGGGGCGAAGCTTTCTTT. Its translation is CASSQVWTGGEAFF.

The chain employs TRBV29-1 and TRBJ2-5; 7 bases are shared with TRBD1. J was trimmed by 0 bases and V by 0 bases; bases with no gene match: 7. The CDR3 length is 16 residues. Germline V lookup: CDR1 SQVTM, CDR2 ANQGSEA. Here the CDR3 DNA reads TGCAGCGTTGAAGAACTGACAGGGCCCTACCAAGAGACCCAGTACTTC. This sequence encodes CSVEELTGPYQETQYF.

The rearrangement links TRBV29-1 to TRBJ1-5, with 10 nucleotides matching TRBD1. Germline assignment: CDR1 SQVTM and CDR2 ANQGSEA. V shed 6 bases, J shed 6 bases, and the junction held 11 bases outside the gene matches. The CDR3 spans 15 residues. The DNA of the CDR3 is TGCAGCGTAGGCGGGGACAGGGGATTCGGTCAGCCCCAGCATTTT. This sequence encodes CSVGGDRGFGQPQHF. Complete variable domain (other parts from reference TRBV29-1 and TRBJ1-5): SAVISQKPSRDICQRGTSLTIQCQVDSQVTMMFWYRQQPGQSLTLIATANQGSEATYESGFVIDKFPISRPNLTFSTLTVSNMSPEDSSIYLCSVGGDRGFGQPQHFGDGTRLSIL.

The rearrangement uses TRBV5-4 and TRBJ2-5; 14 positions agree with TRBD2. The CDR3 totals 18 residues. In germline, CDR1 is SGHNT, CDR2 YYREEE (reference sequence). V lost 2 bases, J lost 5 bases, and 11 bases stayed unmatched. CDR3 in amino acids: CASSFPGLAGEGSETQYF. In DNA form, the CDR3 reads TGTGCCAGCAGCTTTCCGGGACTAGCGGGAGAGGGTAGTGAGACCCAGTACTTC.

The gene calls are TRBV5-1 and TRBJ1-4; the D gene is possibly TRBD1 (6 bases). The CDR3 is 14 residues long. Looked up from germline, CDR1 is SGHRS and CDR2 is YFSETQ. V dropped 4 bases and J dropped 7 bases, with 14 bases sitting between them. The CDR3 nucleotides read TGCGCCAGCAGCCAGGGGCAGGGTGGTGAAAAACTGTTTTTT. This translates into CASSQGQGGEKLFF.

The chain carries TRBV7-2 and TRBJ2-7, with 12 bases identical to TRBD2. V lost 5 bases, J lost 4 bases, and 6 bases stayed unmatched. Germline V lookup: CDR1 SGHTA, CDR2 FQGNSA. The CDR3 runs 15 residues. The CDR3 DNA follows: TGTGCCAGCAGCGGATCTAGCGGGAGGGCTTACGAGCAGTACTTC. Its translation is CASSGSSGRAYEQYF.

The chain joins TRBV19 to TRBJ1-4; D is unclear. V was clipped by 4 bases and J by 6 bases, with 6 bases between them. CDR1 is LNHDA, CDR2 SQIVND, per germline (reference sequence). The CDR3 extends over 12 amino acids. CDR3 sequence reads: CASSTIYEKLFF. CDR3 bases: TGTGCCAGTAGTACCATCTATGAAAAACTGTTTTTT.

V is TRBV19 and J is TRBJ1-2; 7 positions agree with TRBD1. This CDR3 has 15 residues. Germline values: CDR1 LNHDA, CDR2 SQIVND (reference sequence). V dropped 0 bases and J dropped 7; count of bases not matched to a gene: 8. CDR3 sequence: CASSIDGRGRAGYTF. CDR3 DNA: TGTGCCAGTAGTATAGATGGGAGGGGGCGAGCTGGCTACACCTTC. The whole variable domain, filled in from reference TRBV19 and TRBJ1-2, reads DGGITQSPKYLFRKEGQNVTLSCEQNLNHDAMYWYRQDPGQGLRLIYYSQIVNDFQKGDIAEGYSVSREKKESFPLTVTSAQKNPTAFYLCASSIDGRGRAGYTFGSGTRLTVV.

The V and J genes are TRBV29-1 and TRBJ2-5, with D maybe TRBD2 (7 bases). In germline, CDR1 is SQVTM, CDR2 ANQGSEA. Trimming left V 7 bases short and J 1 base short, with 19 bases between. CDR3 length: 15 amino acids. The CDR3 DNA follows: TGCAGCGGTAGTAGGGGGGGAACGTTCCAAGAGACCCAGTACTTC. Its protein is CSGSRGGTFQETQYF.

This clone was seen more than once but under ten times. The J gene is TRBJ1-5, the V gene TRBV6-6, with a weak D call TRBD1 (5 bases). V lost 2 bases and J 2 bases, leaving 7 bases between the germline ends. CDR3 length: 14 residues. Germline V CDR1 and CDR2: MNHNY, SVGAGI (reference sequence). CDR3 DNA: TGTGCCAGCAGTTACCAGGGTGGCAATCAGCCCCAGCATTTT. This gives the protein CASSYQGGNQPQHF.

This chain links TRBV4-2 with TRBJ2-2; 9 nucleotides match TRBD1. The CDR3 consists of 16 residues. The V gene end was trimmed by 0 bases and the J gene end by 1 base; junction bases not matched to a gene: 0. CDR1 is LGHNA and CDR2 is YNFKEQ in the germline V gene. The CDR3 region has the DNA TGTGCCAGCAGCCAAGAGGGACAGGGGAACACCGGGGAGCTGTTTTTT. This gives the protein CASSQEGQGNTGELFF.

The count of this clone is one. The chain carries TRBV7-2 and TRBJ1-2, with D perhaps TRBD1 (6 bases). V was pared by 5 bases and J by 5 bases, with 15 bases between. CDR3 length: 14 amino acids. Germline V CDR1 and CDR2: SGHTA, FQGNSA. CDR3 protein: CASSPRDTSYGYTF. DNA of the CDR3: TGTGCCAGCAGCCCCCGGGACACCTCATATGGCTACACCTTC.

The V call is TRBV9, the J call TRBJ2-5, with a tentative D call TRBD2 (6 bases). The CDR3 has 16 residues. Trimming removed 0 bases at V and 7 bases at J, with 19 bases between. CDR1 SGDLS and CDR2 YYNGEE come from the germline V gene. Here the CDR3 reads CASSVEREVGTGTQYF. In DNA form, the CDR3 reads TGTGCCAGCAGCGTAGAAAGGGAGGTTGGGACGGGGACCCAGTACTTC. Full variable domain (remainder filled in from reference TRBV9 and TRBJ2-5): DSGVTQTPKHLITATGQRVTLRCSPRSGDLSVYWYQQSLDQGLQFLIQYYNGEERAKGNILERFSAQQFPDLHSELNLSSLELGDSALYFCASSVEREVGTGTQYFGPGTRLLVL.

The rearrangement joins TRBV4-3 to TRBJ2-7; TRBD1 matches 9 bases. The CDR3 has 16 amino acids. Germline CDR1 is LGHNA and CDR2 is YSLEER. V shed 0 bases, J shed 2 bases, and the junction held 5 bases outside the gene matches. CDR3 residues: CASSQDRRDRAYEQYF. CDR3 DNA sequence: TGCGCCAGCAGCCAAGACCGCCGGGACAGGGCCTACGAGCAGTACTTC.